This T cell receptor beta chain stems from a study of cytomegalovirus exposure and HLA in healthy donors. This clone was seen a single time. The PCR ran on 60 Vbeta and 13 Jbeta primers. Profiling relied on immunoSEQ multiplex PCR, and the TCRdb table lists in-frame clones only, not all of them. The table shows some 110,000 clones, with 82% occurring only once. J was trimmed by 7 bases and V by 0 bases; bases with no gene match: 7. The CDR3 consists of 16 residues. CDR1 and CDR2 from the germline V gene are SGHTA and FQGNSA. V and J are TRBV7-2 and TRBJ2-1; 9 nucleotides align to TRBD2. The sample taken for sequencing was PBMCs. The sequence was obtained from a man aged 50-60 years in good health and CMV-seronegative. Written as DNA, the CDR3 is TGTGCCAGCAGCTTAGCGAGTCCCCTAGCGGGGAATGAGCAGTTCTTC. Translating it yields CASSLASPLAGNEQFF.